The entry that follows covers one T cell receptor (beta chain) sequence. Its specificity is not known. This specimen belongs to a study of cytomegalovirus exposure and HLA in healthy donors. For the study at large: A previous analysis identified approximately 120 million unique TCR beta sequences derived from 180 million or so T cells. Study observations and caveats: Later analysis identified over 15,000 TCR beta sequences associated with HLA alleles, using a false discovery rate threshold of 0.05.

From germline, CDR1 is GTSNPN and CDR2 SVGIG (reference sequence). The CDR3 has 13 residues. With V trimmed by 5 bases and J by 4 bases, 3 bases remained unmatched. It was with 60 Vbeta and 13 Jbeta primers that the PCR ran. TCRdb keeps only in-frame clones here, not all; method: immunoSEQ multiplex PCR. The sample comprises under 200,000 clones, about 70% of which are singletons, and about 1.7% rests with the top ten. Input material: PBMCs. The sequence came from a woman aged 25-40 years in good health and CMV-seronegative. The gene calls are TRBV30 and TRBJ1-4; 8 bases fit TRBD1. The CDR3 nucleotides are TGTGCCTGGGGACAGGGCTTTAATGAAAAACTGTTTTTT. The encoded protein is CAWGQGFNEKLFF.